Presented here are 4 T cell receptor beta chains from one specimen sequenced in a study of regulatory T cells in long-lasting Graves disease. In building TCR beta libraries, iRepertoire HTBI primers were used together with Arm-PCR of CDR3 regions. TCRdb ran MiXCR on the multiplex PCR reads and lists one entry per CDR3 protein. The data contain under 450,000 distinct CDR3 sequences, roughly 25% of them singletons. Specified time point: persistent/refractory GD, antithyroid drugs over 5 years with positive TRAb. PBMC-extracted RNA yielded the TCR library. The specimen comprised peripheral blood mononuclear cells (PBMCs), sampled when the disease was refractory, from a patient treated with antithyroid drugs. These receptors came from a woman in her 40s with Graves disease.

This chain uses TRBV11-2 with TRBJ2-1; 8 bases match TRBD2. The CDR3 loop spans 20 amino acids. Germline trimming cut 1 base from V and 8 bases from J; bases unmatched to any gene: 22. The germline V gene encodes CDR1 SGHAT and CDR2 FQNNGV. The CDR3 coding sequence is TGTGCCAGCAGCTTAGGACGATTCGGTCGGGAGGGTGATGCGTGGGATGAGCAGTTCTTC. Amino acid sequence: CASSLGRFGREGDAWDEQFF.

This clonotype has at least ten counts. At one boundary the junction diverges from the germline segment, which might be a read error. The CDR3 sequence: CASSALDRIYF. The CDR3 DNA follows: TGTGCCAGCAGTGCCTTGGACAGAATTTATTTT. This chain joins TRBV28 and TRBJ1-4, with TRBD1 as a possible D gene (6 bases). The CDR3 extends over 11 amino acids. Germline CDR1 MDHEN, CDR2 SYDVKM.

This clonotype came up many times. The genes are TRBV20-1 and TRBJ2-5; D not resolved. This CDR3 is 12 amino acids long. The germline CDR1 and CDR2 sequences are DFQATT and SNEGSKA (reference sequence). Trimming stripped 5 bases from V and 2 bases from J, with 9 bases between. The CDR3 region is CSALDSQETQYF. The CDR3 bases are TGCAGTGCTCTTGACTCGCAAGAGACCCAGTACTTC.

CDR3 amino acids: CASSLASGGHNEQFF. CDR3 nucleotides: TGCGCCAGCAGCTTGGCTAGCGGGGGACACAATGAGCAGTTCTTC. The V call is TRBV5-1, the J call TRBJ2-1, with TRBD2 matching over 10 bases. The J segment lost 5 bases and the V segment lost 0 bases, leaving 2 bases of the junction unmatched. Germline CDR1 is SGHRS and CDR2 is YFSETQ. The CDR3 loop spans 15 amino acids.